The following is a T cell receptor beta chain sequence with its context. What it recognizes is unknown. The data were obtained in a study of TIL therapy for anti-PD-1-resistant metastatic lung cancer. Study information: Most patients had lung adenocarcinoma.

The CDR3 is made up of 14 amino acids. CDR1 is LGHNA and CDR2 is YNFKEQ in the germline V gene. The germline V and J ends were trimmed by 0 bases and 4 bases, with 9 bases remaining between them. As for time point: pre-treatment sample, taken before nivolumab and TIL therapy. The tumor samples were excised metastases, mostly pleural nodules or supraclavicular lymph nodes. Whole-study findings and limits: Many TIL product clones were absent from baseline tumor, suggesting clonal contraction. TIL cultures after expansion showed higher clonality and lower diversity than baseline tumor (median 6% vs 31%).

The libraries were made with immunoSEQ v3. This table comes from immunoSEQ multiplex PCR, and its TCRdb copy is limited to in-frame clones, with some not included. The sample consists of roughly 28,000 clones, under 80% of them appearing once. The sequence derives from a woman aged 30-79 years with non-small cell lung cancer. The rearrangement uses TRBV4-2 and TRBJ1-1; TRBD1 is a possible D gene (6 bases). The material sequenced was tumor tissue, taken at baseline. The CDR3 spells CASSQDSGATEAFF. The CDR3, as DNA: TGTGCCAGCAGCCAAGATTCGGGGGCCACTGAAGCTTTCTTT.